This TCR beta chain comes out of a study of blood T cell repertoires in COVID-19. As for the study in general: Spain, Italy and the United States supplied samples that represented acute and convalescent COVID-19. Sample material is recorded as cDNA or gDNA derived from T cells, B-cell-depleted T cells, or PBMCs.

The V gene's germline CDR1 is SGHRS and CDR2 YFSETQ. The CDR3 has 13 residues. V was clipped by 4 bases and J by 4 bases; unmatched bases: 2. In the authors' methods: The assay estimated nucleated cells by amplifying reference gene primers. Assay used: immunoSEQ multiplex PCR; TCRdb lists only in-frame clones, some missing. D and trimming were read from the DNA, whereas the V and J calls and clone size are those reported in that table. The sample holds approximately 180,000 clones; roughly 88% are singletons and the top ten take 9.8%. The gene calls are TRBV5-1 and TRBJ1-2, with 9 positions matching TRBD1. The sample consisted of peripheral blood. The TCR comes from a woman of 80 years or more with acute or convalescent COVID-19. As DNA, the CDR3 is TGCGCCAGCAGCCCACAGGGGGCCTATGGCTACACCTTC. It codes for CASSPQGAYGYTF.